A single sample is the source of the 20 T cell receptor beta chains below, sequenced in a study of shared clonotypes between healthy human individuals. Generated by immunoSEQ multiplex PCR, the TCRdb table keeps only in-frame clones and is missing some. The data show more than 550,000 clones, roughly 91% seen once. Sequencing was carried out using memory CD8+ T cells from PBMCs. Documented subset: CD45RO+ cells pooled with CCR7-negative TemRA cells. The receptor source for this set is a man aged 18 to 29 in good health. Some clones in this sample may be carry-over from other donors' samples.

The chain has TRBV27 and TRBJ2-3; D remains unclear. V was trimmed by 7 bases and J by 6 bases, leaving 20 bases between them. The CDR3 has 15 residues. CDR1 and CDR2 (germline): MNHEY, SMNVEV (reference sequence). Here the CDR3 DNA reads TGTGCCAGCACCCGTGCAGAAGGATTAGGGGATACGCAGTATTTT. Protein: CASTRAEGLGDTQYF.

This sequence joins TRBV11-2 and TRBJ1-1; D is perhaps TRBD1 (5 bases). Trimming stripped 6 bases from V and 5 bases from J, with 10 bases between. Germline V gives CDR1 SGHAT, CDR2 FQNNGV. The CDR3 is 12 residues long. The CDR3 coding sequence is TGTGCCAGCAGTTACGACAGTACTGAAGCTTTCTTT. Translated, it gives CASSYDSTEAFF.

This clone was seen only once. The rearrangement uses TRBV9 and TRBJ2-1; tentative D call: TRBD1 (6 bases). Germline V gene lookup returns CDR1 SGDLS and CDR2 YYNGEE. CDR3 size: 17 residues. Trimming removed 0 bases from V and 6 bases from J, with 19 bases in between. Written as DNA, the CDR3 is TGTGCCAGCAGCGTAGATTGGCGGGTGGGGGCTCTCAATGAGCAGTTCTTC. It translates to CASSVDWRVGALNEQFF.

This chain links TRBV16 with TRBJ2-1; a possible D gene is TRBD2 (6 bases). The CDR3 spans 17 residues. Trimming cost V 0 bases and J 7 bases, with 19 bases left between them. Germline V gene data show CDR1 as KGHSY and CDR2 as FQNENV. The chain's CDR3 is CASSQSRVVGGVNEQFF. The CDR3 DNA is TGTGCCAGCAGCCAATCAAGGGTCGTGGGGGGAGTAAATGAGCAGTTCTTC.

The V gene is TRBV27, the J gene TRBJ2-7; TRBD1 aligns across 10 bases. The V gene's germline CDR1 is MNHEY and CDR2 SMNVEV (reference sequence). The CDR3 totals 17 residues. The V gene end was trimmed by 1 base and the J gene end by 2 bases; junction bases not matched to a gene: 8. The CDR3 DNA sequence: TGTGCCAGCAGTTTATTACCCCGGGACAGGGGCCCCTACGAGCAGTACTTC. This encodes CASSLLPRDRGPYEQYF.

The chain combines TRBV7-9 with TRBJ2-7; 10 bases map to TRBD2. The germline gives CDR1 SEHNR, CDR2 FQNEAQ (reference sequence). Germline trimming cut 5 bases from V and 5 bases from J; bases unmatched to any gene: 9. The CDR3 runs 15 residues. The CDR3 region has the DNA TGTGCCAGCAGCCCAAGAAGCGGGAGGGCCGACGAGCAGTACTTC. Protein: CASSPRSGRADEQYF.

The table lists this clone with a count of one. The genes are TRBV28 and TRBJ2-4; tentatively, D is TRBD1 (6 bases). CDR3 length equals 18 residues. Germline V lookup: CDR1 MDHEN, CDR2 SYDVKM. V shed 5 bases and J shed 0 bases, with 20 bases lying between them. CDR3 nucleotides: TGTGCCAGCAGTAAACCCAAGACTCAGGGGCTAGCCAAAAACATTCAGTACTTC. Amino acids: CASSKPKTQGLAKNIQYF.

The J gene is TRBJ2-4, the V gene TRBV13; tentatively, D is TRBD1 (5 bases). Trimming shortened V by 7 bases and J by 1 base, and 20 bases separated the two germline ends. The CDR3 has 17 amino acids. Germline assignment: CDR1 PRHDT and CDR2 FYEKMQ (reference sequence). CDR3 amino acids: CASTYWGLSSAKNIQYF. The DNA for the CDR3 is TGTGCCAGCACCTATTGGGGCCTCTCGTCGGCCAAAAACATTCAGTACTTC. The whole variable domain, filled in from reference TRBV13 and TRBJ2-4, reads AAGVIQSPRHLIKEKRETATLKCYPIPRHDTVYWYQQGPGQDPQFLISFYEKMQSDKGSIPDRFSAQQFSDYHSELNMSSLELGDSALYFCASTYWGLSSAKNIQYFGAGTRLSVL.

The CDR3 here is CASSPTGRQETQYF. DNA for the CDR3: TGCGCCAGCAGCCCGACAGGGAGGCAAGAGACCCAGTACTTC. This chain joins TRBV5-1 and TRBJ2-5; TRBD1 might be the D (7 bases). CDR3 length: 14 amino acids. Looked up from germline, CDR1 is SGHRS and CDR2 is YFSETQ. Between the trimmed V and J ends, which lost 4 bases and 2 bases, there was a span of 12 bases.

The rearrangement joins TRBV5-6 to TRBJ2-3; D is unresolved. The CDR3 has 12 residues. CDR1 is SGHDT and CDR2 is YYEEEE in the germline V gene. With 3 bases removed from V and 6 bases from J, the gap between germline ends came to 8 bases. CDR3 nucleotides: TGTGCCAGCAGCTGGGGAAGGGATACGCAGTATTTT. Translating it yields CASSWGRDTQYF. Complete variable domain (other parts from reference TRBV5-6 and TRBJ2-3): DAGVTQSPTHLIKTRGQQVTLRCSPKSGHDTVSWYQQALGQGPQFIFQYYEEEERQRGNFPDRFSGHQFPNYSSELNVNALLLGDSALYLCASSWGRDTQYFGPGTRLTVL.

The rearrangement uses TRBV6-6 and TRBJ1-2; D call uncertain. Germline CDR1 MNHNY, CDR2 SVGAGI (reference sequence). CDR3 size: 15 residues. Trimming removed 0 bases from V and 3 bases from J, with 11 bases in between. The CDR3 coding sequence is TGTGCCAGCAGTTACTCTCAGGTCTCGGACTATGGCTACACCTTC. Translation: CASSYSQVSDYGYTF.

The chain is built from TRBV25-1 and TRBJ1-6; D unclear. Trimming shortened V by 3 bases and J by 4 bases, and 13 bases separated the two germline ends. The length of the CDR3 is 16 residues. CDR1 and CDR2 (germline): MGHDK, SYGVNS. CDR3: CASSDNAGNYNSPLHF. The CDR3 bases are TGTGCCAGCAGTGATAATGCGGGAAATTATAATTCACCCCTCCACTTT.

The chain carries TRBV4-3 and TRBJ1-3; D is undetermined. CDR3 length: 18 amino acids. CDR1 is LGHNA, CDR2 YSLEER, per germline. V was trimmed by 0 bases and J by 4 bases, leaving 19 bases between them. The CDR3 here is CASSQDSGRSLRGNTIYF. The DNA for the CDR3 is TGCGCCAGCAGCCAAGATAGTGGCAGGAGCCTGCGCGGAAACACCATATATTTT.

This chain links TRBV2 with TRBJ1-1; unclear D gene. Germline assignment: CDR1 SNHLY and CDR2 FYNNEI. V was pared by 7 bases and J by 4 bases, with 28 bases between. The CDR3 contains 18 residues. CDR3 amino acids: CASTRNPPALIPGTEAFF. The CDR3 region has the DNA TGTGCCAGCACCCGAAACCCCCCAGCGCTTATTCCGGGCACTGAAGCTTTCTTT.

The chain carries TRBV7-9 and TRBJ2-5, with 8 bases lining up with TRBD1. Germline V gene sequence: CDR1 SEHNR, CDR2 FQNEAQ (reference sequence). V shed 3 bases and J 9 bases; nucleotides not matched to a gene: 12. This CDR3 comprises 15 residues. CDR3 sequence reads: CASSFDRGGAVAQYF. As DNA, the CDR3 is TGTGCCAGCAGCTTTGACAGGGGAGGAGCGGTGGCCCAGTACTTC.

This clone turned up a few times. This chain joins TRBV19 and TRBJ2-3; 11 bases align to TRBD2. V lost 1 base and J lost 4; bases outside the gene matches: 1. There are 15 residues in the CDR3. CDR1 is LNHDA, CDR2 SQIVND, per germline (reference sequence). The CDR3 bases are TGTGCCAGTAGTATAGGACTAGCGGGACCAGATACGCAGTATTTT. Its translation is CASSIGLAGPDTQYF.

The chain links TRBV27 to TRBJ2-1; D is possibly TRBD2 (5 bases). In germline, CDR1 is MNHEY, CDR2 SMNVEV (reference sequence). This CDR3 is built from 13 residues. V dropped 6 bases and J dropped 8 bases, with 14 bases sitting between them. This CDR3 is CASRLGWRDEQFF. Written as DNA, the CDR3 is TGTGCCAGCAGACTTGGGTGGCGGGATGAGCAGTTCTTC.

This clone was counted only a few times. The chain couples TRBV6-4 to TRBJ2-6, with D perhaps TRBD1 or TRBD2 (5 bases each). Trimming took 3 bases from V and 2 from J, leaving 5 bases between them. The germline CDR1 and CDR2 sequences are MRHNA and SNTAGT. This CDR3 has 14 amino acids. The CDR3: CASSEGAGANVLTF. CDR3 bases: TGTGCCAGCAGTGAGGGGGCTGGGGCCAACGTCCTGACTTTC.

V and J are TRBV7-9 and TRBJ1-5, with a possible D match to TRBD1 (5 bases). Germline assignment: CDR1 SEHNR and CDR2 FQNEAQ (reference sequence). Trimming left V 4 bases short and J 5 bases short, with 12 bases between. The CDR3 consists of 14 residues. CDR3 in DNA: TGTGCCAGCAGCTCCGAGGACACCTATCAGCCCCAGCATTTT. It encodes CASSSEDTYQPQHF.

The chain uses TRBV6-5 and TRBJ2-7; no reliable D call. Germline-derived CDR1 and CDR2 are MNHEY and SVGAGI. V gave up 7 bases and J gave up 0 bases, with 16 bases separating them. The CDR3 runs 15 residues. CDR3 coding DNA: TGTGCCAGCAAATTAGAACGGATACACTCCTACGAGCAGTACTTC. It translates to CASKLERIHSYEQYF.